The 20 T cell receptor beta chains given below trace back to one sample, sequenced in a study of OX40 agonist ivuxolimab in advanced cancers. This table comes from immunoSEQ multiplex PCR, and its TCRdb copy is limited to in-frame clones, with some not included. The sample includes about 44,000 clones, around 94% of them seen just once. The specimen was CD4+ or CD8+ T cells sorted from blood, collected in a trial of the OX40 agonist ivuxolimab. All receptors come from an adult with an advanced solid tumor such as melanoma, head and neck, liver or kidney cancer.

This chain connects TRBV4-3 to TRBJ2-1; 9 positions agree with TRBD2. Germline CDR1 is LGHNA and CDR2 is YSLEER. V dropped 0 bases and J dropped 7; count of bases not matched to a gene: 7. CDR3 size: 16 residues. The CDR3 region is CASSQDLGAGGNEQFF. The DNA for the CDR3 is TGCGCCAGCAGCCAAGATCTCGGAGCGGGAGGTAATGAGCAGTTCTTC.

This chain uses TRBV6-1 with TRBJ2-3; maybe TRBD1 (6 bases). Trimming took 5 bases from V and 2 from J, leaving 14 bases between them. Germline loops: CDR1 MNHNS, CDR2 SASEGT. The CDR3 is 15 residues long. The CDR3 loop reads CASSPQGYNTDTQYF. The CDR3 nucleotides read TGTGCCAGCAGTCCTCAGGGGTATAACACAGATACGCAGTATTTT.

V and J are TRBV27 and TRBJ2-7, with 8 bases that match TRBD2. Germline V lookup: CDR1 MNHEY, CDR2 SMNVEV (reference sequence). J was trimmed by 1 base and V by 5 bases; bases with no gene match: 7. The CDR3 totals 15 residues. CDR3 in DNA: TGTGCCAGCAGTGAGGTAGCGGGGTTGTCCTACGAGCAGTACTTC. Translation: CASSEVAGLSYEQYF.

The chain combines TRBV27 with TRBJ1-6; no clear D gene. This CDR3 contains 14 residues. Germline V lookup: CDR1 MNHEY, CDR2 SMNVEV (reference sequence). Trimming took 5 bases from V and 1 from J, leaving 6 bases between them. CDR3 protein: CASSPGSYNSPLHF. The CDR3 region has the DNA TGTGCCAGCAGTCCGGGGTCCTATAATTCACCCCTCCACTTT.

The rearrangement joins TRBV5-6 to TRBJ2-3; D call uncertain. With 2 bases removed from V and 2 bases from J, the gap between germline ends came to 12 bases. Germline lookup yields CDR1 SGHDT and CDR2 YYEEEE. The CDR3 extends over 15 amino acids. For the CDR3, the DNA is TGTGCCAGCAGCTTTCAACAGATTTTCACAGATACGCAGTATTTT. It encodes CASSFQQIFTDTQYF.

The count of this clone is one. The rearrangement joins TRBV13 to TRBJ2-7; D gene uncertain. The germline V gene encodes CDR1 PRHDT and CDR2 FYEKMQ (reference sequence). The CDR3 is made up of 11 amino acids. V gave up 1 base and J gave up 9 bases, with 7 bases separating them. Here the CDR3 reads CASSLAGGQYF. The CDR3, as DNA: TGTGCCAGCAGCTTAGCCGGCGGGCAGTACTTC.

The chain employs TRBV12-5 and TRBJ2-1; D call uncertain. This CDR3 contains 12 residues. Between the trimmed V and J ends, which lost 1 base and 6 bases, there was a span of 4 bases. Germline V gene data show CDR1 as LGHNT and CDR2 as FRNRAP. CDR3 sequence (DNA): TGTGCTAGTGGTTTGGCCATCAATGAGCAGTTCTTC. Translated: CASGLAINEQFF.

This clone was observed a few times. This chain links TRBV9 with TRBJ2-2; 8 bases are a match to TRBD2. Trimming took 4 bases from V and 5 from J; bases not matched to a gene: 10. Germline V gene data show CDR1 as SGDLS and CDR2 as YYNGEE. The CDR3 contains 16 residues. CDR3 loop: CASSPPAGGGTGELFF. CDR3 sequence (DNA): TGTGCCAGCAGCCCACCCGCGGGAGGAGGAACCGGGGAGCTGTTTTTT.

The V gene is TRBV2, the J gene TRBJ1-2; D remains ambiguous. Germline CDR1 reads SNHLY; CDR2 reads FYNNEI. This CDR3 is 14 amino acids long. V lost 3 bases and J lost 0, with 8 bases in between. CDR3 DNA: TGTGCCAGCAGTGAGTTCGCTACTAACTATGGCTACACCTTC. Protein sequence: CASSEFATNYGYTF. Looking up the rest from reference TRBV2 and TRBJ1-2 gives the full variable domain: EPEVTQTPSHQVTQMGQEVILRCVPISNHLYFYWYRQILGQKVEFLVSFYNNEISEKSEIFDDQFSVERPDGSNFTLKIRSTKLEDSAMYFCASSEFATNYGYTFGSGTRLTVV.

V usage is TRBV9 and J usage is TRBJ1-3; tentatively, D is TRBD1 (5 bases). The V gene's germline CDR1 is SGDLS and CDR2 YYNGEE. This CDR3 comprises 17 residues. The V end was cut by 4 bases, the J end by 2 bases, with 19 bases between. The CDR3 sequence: CASSPNWGEAAGNTIYF. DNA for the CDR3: TGTGCCAGCAGCCCAAACTGGGGGGAGGCGGCTGGAAACACCATATATTTT.

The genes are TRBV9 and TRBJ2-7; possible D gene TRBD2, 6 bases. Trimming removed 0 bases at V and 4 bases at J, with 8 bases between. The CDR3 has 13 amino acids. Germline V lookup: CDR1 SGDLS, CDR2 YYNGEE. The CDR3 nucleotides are TGTGCCAGCAGCGTAGATGCGGGATACGAGCAGTACTTC. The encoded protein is CASSVDAGYEQYF.

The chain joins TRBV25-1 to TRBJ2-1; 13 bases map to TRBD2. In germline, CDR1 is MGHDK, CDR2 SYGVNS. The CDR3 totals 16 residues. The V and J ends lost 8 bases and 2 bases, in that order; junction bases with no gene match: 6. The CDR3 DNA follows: TGTGCCAGCGAGGGACTAGCGGGGTCAGCCTACAATGAGCAGTTCTTC. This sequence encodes CASEGLAGSAYNEQFF.

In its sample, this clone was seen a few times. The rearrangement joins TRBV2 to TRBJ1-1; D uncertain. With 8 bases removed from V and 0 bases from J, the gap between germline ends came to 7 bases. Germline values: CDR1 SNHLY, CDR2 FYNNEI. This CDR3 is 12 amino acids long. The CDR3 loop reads CASGRMNTEAFF. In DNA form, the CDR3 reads TGTGCCAGCGGGAGGATGAACACTGAAGCTTTCTTT. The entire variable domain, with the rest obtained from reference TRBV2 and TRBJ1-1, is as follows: EPEVTQTPSHQVTQMGQEVILRCVPISNHLYFYWYRQILGQKVEFLVSFYNNEISEKSEIFDDQFSVERPDGSNFTLKIRSTKLEDSAMYFCASGRMNTEAFFGQGTRLTVV.

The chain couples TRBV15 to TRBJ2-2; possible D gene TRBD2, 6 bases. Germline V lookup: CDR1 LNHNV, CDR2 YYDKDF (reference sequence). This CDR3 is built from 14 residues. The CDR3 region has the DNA TGTACGACCCGCACGGGGGTGGACACCGGGGAGCTGTTTTTT. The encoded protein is CTTRTGVDTGELFF.

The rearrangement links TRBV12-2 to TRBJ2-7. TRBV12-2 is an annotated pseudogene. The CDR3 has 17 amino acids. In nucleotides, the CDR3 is TGTGCAAGTCGCTTAAGATCCCCACTGGCATCTGACTACGAGCAGTACTTC. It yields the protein CASRLRSPLASDYEQYF.

This CDR3 is CAWSVGGSWNEQFF. Here the CDR3 DNA reads TGTGCCTGGAGTGTAGGCGGGAGTTGGAATGAGCAGTTCTTC. The rearrangement links TRBV30 to TRBJ2-1, with TRBD2 matching 7 bases. This CDR3 region has 14 residues. Looked up from germline, CDR1 is GTSNPN and CDR2 is SVGIG (reference sequence). With 0 bases clipped from V and 7 bases from J, the junction kept 6 bases outside the gene matches.

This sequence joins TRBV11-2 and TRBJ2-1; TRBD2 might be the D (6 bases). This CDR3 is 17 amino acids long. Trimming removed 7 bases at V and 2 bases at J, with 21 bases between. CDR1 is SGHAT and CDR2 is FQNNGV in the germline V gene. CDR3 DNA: TGTGCCAGCACCAATAGGATCGGGAGAGGGACCTACAATGAGCAGTTCTTC. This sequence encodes CASTNRIGRGTYNEQFF.

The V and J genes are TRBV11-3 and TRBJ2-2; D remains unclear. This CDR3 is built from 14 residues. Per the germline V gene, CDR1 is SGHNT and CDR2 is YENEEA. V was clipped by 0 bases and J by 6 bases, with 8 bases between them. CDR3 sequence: CASSLDLSSGELFF. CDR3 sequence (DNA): TGTGCCAGCAGCTTAGATCTCAGCTCCGGGGAGCTGTTTTTT.

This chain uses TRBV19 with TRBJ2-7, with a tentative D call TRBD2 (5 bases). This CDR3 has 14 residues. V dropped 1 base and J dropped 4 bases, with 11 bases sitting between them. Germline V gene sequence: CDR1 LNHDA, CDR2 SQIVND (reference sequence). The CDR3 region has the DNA TGTGCCAGTAGTATAGTGCCGGGAACTTACGAGCAGTACTTC. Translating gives CASSIVPGTYEQYF.

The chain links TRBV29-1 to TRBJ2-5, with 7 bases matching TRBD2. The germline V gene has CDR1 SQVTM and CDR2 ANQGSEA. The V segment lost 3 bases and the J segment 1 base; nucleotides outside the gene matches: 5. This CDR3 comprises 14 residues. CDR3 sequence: CSVERGLPQETQYF. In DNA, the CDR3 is TGCAGCGTTGAGCGGGGACTACCCCAAGAGACCCAGTACTTC.